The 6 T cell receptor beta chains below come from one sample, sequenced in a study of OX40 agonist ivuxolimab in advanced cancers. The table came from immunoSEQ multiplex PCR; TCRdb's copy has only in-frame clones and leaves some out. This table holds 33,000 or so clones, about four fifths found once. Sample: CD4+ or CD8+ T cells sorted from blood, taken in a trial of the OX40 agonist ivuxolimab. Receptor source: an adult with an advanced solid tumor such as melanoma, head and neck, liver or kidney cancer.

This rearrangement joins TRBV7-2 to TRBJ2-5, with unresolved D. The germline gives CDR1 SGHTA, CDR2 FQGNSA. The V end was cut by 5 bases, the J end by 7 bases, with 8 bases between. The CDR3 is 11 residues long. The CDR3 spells CASSPGVTQYF. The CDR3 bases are TGTGCCAGCAGCCCCGGCGTGACCCAGTACTTC.

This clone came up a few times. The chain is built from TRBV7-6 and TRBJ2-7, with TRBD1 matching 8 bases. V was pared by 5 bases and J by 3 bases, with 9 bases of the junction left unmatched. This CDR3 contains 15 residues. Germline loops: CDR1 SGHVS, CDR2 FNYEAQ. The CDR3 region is CASSRSGTGLYEQYF. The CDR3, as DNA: TGTGCCAGCAGCCGGTCCGGGACAGGCCTCTACGAGCAGTACTTC.

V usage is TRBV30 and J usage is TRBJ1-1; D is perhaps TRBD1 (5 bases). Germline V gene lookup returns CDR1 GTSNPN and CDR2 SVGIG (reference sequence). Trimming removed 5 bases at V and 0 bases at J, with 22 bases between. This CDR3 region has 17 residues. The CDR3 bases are TGTGCCTGGTCTCAGGGTTACAGCGGGGTCTTGAACACTGAAGCTTTCTTT. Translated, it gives CAWSQGYSGVLNTEAFF.

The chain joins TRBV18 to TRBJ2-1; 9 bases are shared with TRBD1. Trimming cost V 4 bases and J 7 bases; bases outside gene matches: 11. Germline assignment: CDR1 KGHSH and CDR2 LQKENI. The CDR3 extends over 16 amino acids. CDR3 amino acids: CASSHPGQGNRNEQFF. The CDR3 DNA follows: TGTGCCAGCTCACACCCGGGACAGGGTAATAGGAATGAGCAGTTCTTC. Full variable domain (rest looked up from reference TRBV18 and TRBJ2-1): NAGVMQNPRHLVRRRGQEARLRCSPMKGHSHVYWYRQLPEEGLKFMVYLQKENIIDESGMPKERFSAEFPKEGPSILRIQQVVRGDSAAYFCASSHPGQGNRNEQFFGPGTRLTVL.

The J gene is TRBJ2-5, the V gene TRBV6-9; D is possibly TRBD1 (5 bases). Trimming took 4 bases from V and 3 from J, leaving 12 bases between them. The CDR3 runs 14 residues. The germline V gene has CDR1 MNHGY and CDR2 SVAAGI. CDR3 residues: CASSSAQGKETQYF. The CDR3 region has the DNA TGTGCCAGCAGTTCTGCTCAGGGAAAAGAGACCCAGTACTTC.

The chain's CDR3 is CASSLDGAYEQYF. CDR3 bases: TGTGCCAGCAGCTTAGATGGGGCCTACGAGCAGTACTTC. The chain is built from TRBV11-2 and TRBJ2-7; D unclear. CDR3 length equals 13 residues. Deletions cut 0 bases from V and 2 bases from J, with 5 bases between. Germline assignment: CDR1 SGHAT and CDR2 FQNNGV.